One and the same sample provided the 18 T cell receptor beta chains below, sequenced in a study of cytomegalovirus exposure and HLA in healthy donors. The PCR made use of 60 Vbeta and 13 Jbeta primers. The data were produced by immunoSEQ multiplex PCR, yet TCRdb's version contains in-frame clones alone and is incomplete. This table holds 210,000 or so clones, over 65% found once. Sequencing was done on a sample of PBMCs. These receptors were taken from a woman aged 55-70 years in good health and CMV-seropositive.

The rearrangement joins TRBV28 to TRBJ1-2; TRBD1 is a possible D gene (6 bases). The V gene's germline CDR1 is MDHEN and CDR2 SYDVKM. The CDR3 totals 14 residues. V lost 4 bases, J lost 6 bases, and 15 bases lay in between. The CDR3 reads CASSSLNRAHGYTF. CDR3 coding DNA: TGTGCCAGCAGTTCACTCAACAGGGCCCATGGCTACACCTTC.

This rearrangement joins TRBV7-6 to TRBJ1-4; 9 nucleotides line up with TRBD1. Trimming took 3 bases from V and 8 from J; bases not matched to a gene: 7. Germline lookup yields CDR1 SGHVS and CDR2 FNYEAQ. The CDR3 spans 15 residues. For the CDR3, the DNA is TGTGCCAGCAGCTTTACCGGGACAGGGTACGAAAAACTGTTTTTT. Translated: CASSFTGTGYEKLFF.

By frequency in the sample, this clone is medium-sized. The chain recombines TRBV2 with TRBJ1-3; D might be TRBD1 (6 bases). Germline values: CDR1 SNHLY, CDR2 FYNNEI. Trimming shortened V by 7 bases and J by 2 bases, and 12 bases separated the two germline ends. CDR3 length: 14 residues. CDR3 sequence reads: CASKAQGPGNTIYF. DNA for the CDR3: TGTGCCAGCAAGGCTCAGGGGCCTGGAAACACCATATATTTT. The full variable domain, in which reference TRBV2 and TRBJ1-3 provide the parts outside the CDR3, is EPEVTQTPSHQVTQMGQEVILRCVPISNHLYFYWYRQILGQKVEFLVSFYNNEISEKSEIFDDQFSVERPDGSNFTLKIRSTKLEDSAMYFCASKAQGPGNTIYFGEGSWLTVV.

The chain carries TRBV7-2 and TRBJ2-2; 13 bases are a match to TRBD2. Trimming at V came to 4 bases and at J to 6 bases, leaving 2 bases not matched to a gene. Germline lookup yields CDR1 SGHTA and CDR2 FQGNSA. The CDR3 totals 15 residues. In DNA, the CDR3 is TGTGCCAGCAGCTGGACTAGCGGGGGTCCCGGGGAGCTGTTTTTT. Translating gives CASSWTSGGPGELFF.

The genes are TRBV7-9 and TRBJ2-5; 12 bases are a match to TRBD2. The germline V gene has CDR1 SEHNR and CDR2 FQNEAQ (reference sequence). The CDR3 has 15 residues. V trimming: 3 bases; J trimming: 3 bases; junction bases outside the gene matches: 2. CDR3 DNA sequence: TGTGCCAGCAGCTTTTGGACTAGCGGGGAAGAGACCCAGTACTTC. Translated: CASSFWTSGEETQYF.

This chain uses TRBV30 with TRBJ2-7; the match to TRBD2 covers 13 bases. The CDR3 spans 15 residues. Trimming removed 2 bases from V and 3 bases from J; junction bases left unmatched: 4. Germline CDR1 GTSNPN, CDR2 SVGIG (reference sequence). CDR3 protein: CAWSTRTSGSYEQYF. CDR3 bases: TGTGCCTGGAGTACCCGGACTAGCGGGAGCTACGAGCAGTACTTC.

CDR3 nucleotide sequence: TGTGCCAGAAGCTTGTATACGGGGGTTAGGTACGAGCAGTACTTC. Protein sequence: CARSLYTGVRYEQYF. This chain joins TRBV5-3 and TRBJ2-7; D is possibly TRBD2 (6 bases). TRBV5-3 is an ORF, with its function uncertain. This CDR3 is built from 15 residues. V dropped 1 base and J dropped 4 bases, with 15 bases sitting between them.

The rearrangement links TRBV19 to TRBJ1-5; tentative D call: TRBD1 (6 bases). Per the germline V gene, CDR1 is LNHDA and CDR2 is SQIVND (reference sequence). The germline V and J ends were trimmed by 7 bases and 3 bases, with 13 bases remaining between them. The CDR3 covers 14 residues. CDR3 sequence reads: CASTPGQFNQPQHF. The DNA of the CDR3 is TGTGCCAGTACTCCGGGACAATTCAATCAGCCCCAGCATTTT.

The chain carries TRBV7-2 and TRBJ1-2; 8 bases line up with TRBD1. CDR1 is SGHTA, CDR2 FQGNSA, per germline. The ends lost 2 bases at V and 2 bases at J; junction bases unmatched: 4. This CDR3 spans 15 amino acids. This chain's CDR3 is CASSLPGGANYGYTF. For the CDR3, the DNA is TGTGCCAGCAGCTTACCAGGGGGCGCAAACTATGGCTACACCTTC.

The table lists this clone with a few counts. This sequence joins TRBV29-1 and TRBJ2-1; 9 nucleotides agree with TRBD1. Germline trimming cut 0 bases from V and 4 bases from J; bases unmatched to any gene: 10. The CDR3 loop spans 17 amino acids. Per germline, CDR1 SQVTM and CDR2 ANQGSEA. CDR3 residues: CSVEDLVMDRGYNEQFF. The CDR3 DNA reads TGCAGCGTTGAAGACCTAGTAATGGACAGGGGATACAATGAGCAGTTCTTC.

This chain uses TRBV18 with TRBJ2-3, with 7 bases fitting TRBD1. The germline V gene encodes CDR1 KGHSH and CDR2 LQKENI. This CDR3 is built from 14 residues. V shed 6 bases and J 6 bases; nucleotides not matched to a gene: 9. The CDR3, as DNA: TGTGCCAGCTCTCCGACAGGGTTGAGGGATACGCAGTATTTT. Its protein is CASSPTGLRDTQYF.

The chain recombines TRBV6-1 with TRBJ1-1; D perhaps matches TRBD1 (5 bases). Germline CDR1 and CDR2: MNHNS and SASEGT. The CDR3 extends over 13 amino acids. The V end lost 7 bases, the J end lost 3 bases, and 12 bases lay between the germline ends. The CDR3 DNA reads as TGTGCCAGCACCCGGGGGGAATACACTGAAGCTTTCTTT. Translated: CASTRGEYTEAFF.

J is TRBJ1-1 and V is TRBV29-1; possibly TRBD1 for D (6 bases). The CDR3 is 13 residues long. Germline CDR1 and CDR2: SQVTM and ANQGSEA. V was clipped by 7 bases and J by 1 base, with 13 bases between them. The DNA of the CDR3 is TGCAGCGCCGGGACAACCCAGAACACTGAAGCTTTCTTT. This encodes CSAGTTQNTEAFF.

This clone was seen only once. The chain joins TRBV6-5 to TRBJ2-3; 8 bases align to TRBD2. This CDR3 is built from 16 residues. Germline trimming cut 2 bases from V and 0 bases from J; bases unmatched to any gene: 4. Per the germline V gene, CDR1 is MNHEY and CDR2 is SVGAGI. The CDR3 loop reads CASSYDSGSSTDTQYF. In DNA, the CDR3 is TGTGCCAGCAGTTACGACAGCGGGAGTAGCACAGATACGCAGTATTTT.

This chain links TRBV12-5 with TRBJ2-3; 11 nucleotides agree with TRBD2. CDR3 length equals 15 residues. Germline V gives CDR1 LGHNT, CDR2 FRNRAP. The trim removed 1 base at V and 4 bases at J, leaving 1 base unmatched. Here the CDR3 DNA reads TGTGCTAGTGGTTTGGCGACTAGCGGGGCAGATACGCAGTATTTT. Translating gives CASGLATSGADTQYF.

The chain combines TRBV7-9 with TRBJ1-6; 7 bases match TRBD1. V was pared by 8 bases and J by 6 bases, with 4 bases of the junction left unmatched. Germline V CDR1 and CDR2: SEHNR, FQNEAQ (reference sequence). The CDR3 totals 13 residues. In DNA form, the CDR3 reads TGTGCCAGCTCGGGACAGAGTAATTCACCCCTCCACTTT. It yields the protein CASSGQSNSPLHF. Based on the CDR3 plus reference TRBV7-9 and TRBJ1-6, the full variable domain is DTGVSQNPRHKITKRGQNVTFRCDPISEHNRLYWYRQTLGQGPEFLTYFQNEAQLEKSRLLSDRFSAERPKGSFSTLEIQRTEQGDSAMYLCASSGQSNSPLHFGNGTRLTVT.

The chain uses TRBV28 and TRBJ2-7; tentative D call: TRBD1 (5 bases). From germline, CDR1 is MDHEN and CDR2 SYDVKM. CDR3 length: 15 amino acids. V lost 1 base and J 4 bases, leaving 14 bases between the germline ends. The CDR3 reads CASSLLGPRAYEQYF. The CDR3 nucleotides are TGTGCCAGCAGTTTATTGGGGCCCAGGGCATACGAGCAGTACTTC.

The chain combines TRBV10-3 with TRBJ1-5; 7 bases fit TRBD1. The V segment lost 5 bases and the J segment 5 bases; nucleotides outside the gene matches: 6. This CDR3 has 14 amino acids. In germline, CDR1 is ENHRY, CDR2 SYGVKD. The DNA of the CDR3 is TGTGCCATCAGTTCCGGGACAGATTATCAGCCCCAGCATTTT. It translates to CAISSGTDYQPQHF.